The 19 T cell receptor beta chains below all came from one sample that was sequenced in a study of T cell repertoires in cytomegalovirus infection. TCRdb fed the reads into MiXCR, producing one record per CDR3 protein. The sample shows roughly 860,000 distinct CDR3 sequences, about 30% of them seen only once. These receptors are not linked to any known antigen. The sequenced sample was cultured CD8+ T cells from PBMCs, obtained from culture after CMV antigen stimulation. The source is a human donor in good health (CMV status not recorded). Some clones in this sample may be carry-over from other donors' samples.

This clonotype was seen at least ten times. The chain links TRBV7-2 to TRBJ2-1, with D perhaps TRBD2 (5 bases). Trimming cost V 3 bases and J 3 bases, with 9 bases left between them. CDR3 length equals 14 residues. CDR1 is SGHTA, CDR2 FQGNSA, per germline. DNA of the CDR3: TGTGCCAGCAGCTTCCCCGGGGTCTACAATGAGCAGTTCTTC. Translating gives CASSFPGVYNEQFF.

The genes are TRBV9 and TRBJ1-4; 10 bases map to TRBD1. The CDR3 consists of 15 residues. Germline V CDR1 and CDR2: SGDLS, YYNGEE. V shed 2 bases and J 5 bases; nucleotides not matched to a gene: 3. The CDR3 protein is CASSVRQGANEKLFF. In DNA form, the CDR3 reads TGTGCCAGCAGCGTGAGACAGGGGGCGAATGAAAAACTGTTTTTT.

This clonotype was picked up a small number of times. V and J are TRBV24-1 and TRBJ1-1; D is unclear. The CDR3 has 13 amino acids. Trimming took off 3 bases at V and 12 bases at J, with 16 bases between the two ends. Germline CDR1 KGHDR, CDR2 SFDVKD. The CDR3 region has the DNA TGTGCCACCAGTGATGTCCCGGTAGGGCGAACTTTCTTT. Translation: CATSDVPVGRTFF.

In the case of this clonotype: The junction differs from germline at one of its ends, possibly a read error. The chain combines TRBV19 with TRBJ2-2; D remains ambiguous. The germline V gene encodes CDR1 LNHDA and CDR2 SQIVND (reference sequence). There are 13 residues in the CDR3. The CDR3 loop reads CVSTLSNTGELFF. As DNA, the CDR3 is TGTGTCAGTACCCTCTCTAACACCGGGGAGCTGTTTTTT.

This clonotype was found a few times. The rearrangement uses TRBV7-6 and TRBJ2-7; TRBD2 is a possible D gene (7 bases). This CDR3 is 14 amino acids long. V dropped 4 bases and J dropped 7 bases, with 17 bases sitting between them. Germline V gene data show CDR1 as SGHVS and CDR2 as FNYEAQ. The CDR3 sequence is CASSWGTGGGEQYV. The DNA of the CDR3 is TGTGCCAGCAGCTGGGGGACGGGGGGCGGAGAGCAGTACGTC.

In its sample, this clonotype was seen a few times. J is TRBJ1-4 and V is TRBV20-1; 8 nucleotides agree with TRBD1. The CDR3 consists of 19 residues. Germline V CDR1 and CDR2: DFQATT, SNEGSKA (reference sequence). V gave up 2 bases and J gave up 1 base; unmatched junction bases: 15. The CDR3 DNA is TGCAGTGCTAGACGGACAGGGATGGCTGGTTTTGTAACTAATGAAAAACTGTTTTTT. It is translated as CSARRTGMAGFVTNEKLFF.

Worth noting for this clonotype: The junction differs from germline at one of its ends, possibly a read error. The CDR3 sequence is CASSPGLSNQPRHF. CDR3 in DNA: TGTGCCAGCAGCCCGGGACTGAGCAATCAGCCCCGGCATTTT. The rearrangement joins TRBV7-3 to TRBJ1-5; weak D call: TRBD1 (5 bases). Germline V gives CDR1 SGHTA, CDR2 FQGTGA. The CDR3 has 14 amino acids. The full variable domain, its missing parts supplied by reference TRBV7-3 and TRBJ1-5, is GAGVSQTPSNKVTEKGKYVELRCDPISGHTALYWYRQSLGQGPEFLIYFQGTGAADDSGLPNDRFFAVRPEGSVSTLKIQRTERGDSAVYLCASSPGLSNQPRHFGDGTRLSIL.

CDR3 in DNA: TGTGCCAGCAGCGCCGGCCCGGGCCCTTACAATGAGCAGTTCTTC. Its protein product is CASSAGPGPYNEQFF. V usage is TRBV9 and J usage is TRBJ2-1; D unresolved. Trimming left V 3 bases short and J 4 bases short, with 14 bases between. Germline CDR1 reads SGDLS; CDR2 reads YYNGEE. The CDR3 runs 15 residues.

The chain links TRBV28 to TRBJ2-7, with D tentatively TRBD1 (6 bases). Germline V gives CDR1 MDHEN, CDR2 SYDVKM. Trimming cost V 2 bases and J 4 bases, with 12 bases left between them. The CDR3 length is 14 residues. For the CDR3, the DNA is TGTGCCAGCAGTTTACGGGACATTGTTTACGAGCAGTACGTC. As protein: CASSLRDIVYEQYV.

This clonotype came up many times. The junction differs from germline at one of its ends, possibly a read error. This rearrangement joins TRBV7-6 to TRBJ2-5; D may match TRBD1 or TRBD2 (6 bases each). Germline V CDR1 and CDR2: SGHVS, FNYEAQ. The CDR3 extends over 12 amino acids. As DNA, the CDR3 is TGTGCCAGCAGGAGGGGGGACCTCCGGGTACACTTC. It codes for CASRRGDLRVHF.

V and J are TRBV14 and TRBJ2-7; weak D call: TRBD1 (5 bases). V was trimmed by 3 bases and J by 0 bases, leaving 12 bases between them. CDR3 size: 15 residues. Germline V gene sequence: CDR1 SGHDN, CDR2 FVKESK. CDR3 DNA: TGTGCCAGCAGCCATCACCCGACAGTCTCCTACGAGCAGTACTTC. Translating gives CASSHHPTVSYEQYF. The variable domain in full, completed from reference TRBV14 and TRBJ2-7, reads EAGVTQFPSHSVIEKGQTVTLRCDPISGHDNLYWYRRVMGKEIKFLLHFVKESKQDESGMPNNRFLAERTGGTYSTLKVQPAELEDSGVYFCASSHHPTVSYEQYFGPGTRLTVT.

This clonotype was counted only a few times. The chain has TRBV7-8 and TRBJ2-1; 10 bases fit TRBD2. This CDR3 has 15 amino acids. Germline V gene data show CDR1 as SGHVS and CDR2 as FQNEAQ. The J segment lost 7 bases and the V segment lost 8 bases, leaving 11 bases of the junction unmatched. CDR3 protein: CASSRGVAGGNEQFF. The CDR3 coding sequence is TGTGCCAGCTCACGGGGGGTAGCGGGGGGTAATGAGCAGTTCTTC.

This clonotype occurred a few times. The V gene is TRBV20-1, the J gene TRBJ2-2, with D perhaps matching TRBD1 (5 bases). Between the trimmed V and J ends, which lost 6 bases and 0 bases, there was a span of 17 bases. This CDR3 is built from 16 residues. Germline lookup yields CDR1 DFQATT and CDR2 SNEGSKA (reference sequence). The CDR3 sequence: CSANRLDITNTGELFF. CDR3 nucleotides: TGCAGTGCCAATCGGTTGGACATTACGAACACCGGGGAGCTGTTTTTT.

The chain joins TRBV7-9 to TRBJ1-2; D is unresolved. This CDR3 has 13 amino acids. Germline V CDR1 and CDR2: SEHNR, FQNEAQ (reference sequence). The V gene lost 5 bases and the J gene lost 13 bases, with 20 bases spanning the gap. CDR3 DNA: TGTGCCAGCAGCCCAGTGTCATCACAGACCTTCACCTTC. This encodes CASSPVSSQTFTF.

The V gene is TRBV7-9, the J gene TRBJ1-2, with 8 bases lining up with TRBD1. Germline trimming cut 5 bases from V and 5 bases from J; bases unmatched to any gene: 13. CDR1 and CDR2 (germline): SEHNR, FQNEAQ (reference sequence). The CDR3 is made up of 16 amino acids. The CDR3 DNA is TGTGCCAGCAGCACTCATTCGGACAGGGTGGGGTATGGCTACACCTTC. Amino acid sequence: CASSTHSDRVGYGYTF.

This clonotype was detected ten times or more. The chain is built from TRBV15 and TRBJ2-5; no clear D. V was shortened by 0 bases and J by 6 bases, with 5 bases between the two germline ends. Germline CDR1 is LNHNV and CDR2 is YYDKDF (reference sequence). This CDR3 contains 12 residues. CDR3 DNA sequence: TGTGCCACCAGCAGAGATTCCCAGACCCAGTACTTC. Protein sequence: CATSRDSQTQYF.

This chain links TRBV7-6 with TRBJ2-1, with 8 bases aligning to TRBD1. This CDR3 has 14 residues. Germline V CDR1 and CDR2: SGHVS, FNYEAQ. With V trimmed by 8 bases and J by 8 bases, 11 bases remained unmatched. The DNA of the CDR3 is TGTGCCAGCCCCGGGACAGGAAACCTCTATGAGCAGTTCTTC. Residues: CASPGTGNLYEQFF.

This rearrangement joins TRBV10-3 to TRBJ2-3; D may be TRBD2 (5 bases). Trimming cost V 4 bases and J 3 bases, with 8 bases left between them. The CDR3 length is 13 residues. Germline V gives CDR1 ENHRY, CDR2 SYGVKD. CDR3 in amino acids: CAISGRGTDTQYF. For the CDR3, the DNA is TGTGCCATCAGTGGACGGGGAACAGATACGCAGTATTTT.

This clonotype was seen only a few times. The rearrangement links TRBV12-3 or TRBV12-4 to TRBJ2-2, with D perhaps TRBD1 (5 bases). V was pared by 5 bases and J by 1 base, with 8 bases between. There are 14 residues in the CDR3. DNA of the CDR3: TGTGCCAGCAGTGACGGACAGAACACCGGGGAGCTGTTTTTT. Translated, it gives CASSDGQNTGELFF.